Below, 2 T cell receptor beta chains from the same sample are listed, as sequenced in a study of human T cells and chemical hapten exposure. Unfractionated whole blood yielded total RNA. Each cDNA molecule in the library carried unique molecular identifiers. TCRdb fed the reads into MiXCR, producing one record per CDR3 protein. The sample contains 95,000 to 150,000 distinct CDR3 sequences, about 7.7% of which appear only once. The sample was whole blood. Source of these receptors: a human donor in good health. Some clones in this sample may be carry-over from other donors' samples.

In its sample, this clonotype was seen a few times. The chain carries TRBV18 and TRBJ1-1; D is perhaps TRBD1 (5 bases). Trimming took off 1 base at V and 7 bases at J, with 13 bases between the two ends. This CDR3 has 14 amino acids. Germline CDR1 KGHSH, CDR2 LQKENI. CDR3 bases: TGTGCCAGCTCACCACGGAAGGGGACCGATGAAGCTTTCTTT. This gives the protein CASSPRKGTDEAFF. The whole variable domain, filled in from reference TRBV18 and TRBJ1-1, reads NAGVMQNPRHLVRRRGQEARLRCSPMKGHSHVYWYRQLPEEGLKFMVYLQKENIIDESGMPKERFSAEFPKEGPSILRIQQVVRGDSAAYFCASSPRKGTDEAFFGQGTRLTVV.

The V gene is TRBV28, the J gene TRBJ1-2; D perhaps matches TRBD1 (6 bases). The length of the CDR3 is 11 residues. Germline CDR1 reads MDHEN; CDR2 reads SYDVKM. The V and J ends lost 4 bases and 8 bases respectively, with 8 bases between them. The CDR3 nucleotides are TGTGCCAGCAGTTCCGACAGGGGCTACACCTTC. This translates into CASSSDRGYTF.